Below, 12 T cell receptor beta chains from the same sample are listed, as sequenced in a study of T cells in women clearing cervical HPV infection. Assay: immunoSEQ multiplex PCR; the TCRdb copy retains only in-frame clones and omits some. This sample's clone table lists tens of thousands of clones. Sequenced input: blood buffy coat. These receptors came from a woman aged 18 to 75 with a cervical HPV16 infection that either progressed to CIN3+ or cleared (not recorded which).

A remark on this clone: The read ends 3 residues shy of where the CDR3 ends; the end is completed using the germline J gene. The chain carries TRBV11-1 and TRBJ2-3; either TRBD1 or TRBD2 may fit D (5 bases each). Germline V CDR1 and CDR2: SGHAT, FQDESV (reference sequence). Trimming took 1 base from V and 4 from J, leaving 9 bases between them. This CDR3 spans 14 amino acids. CDR3 DNA, as far as it was read: TGTGCCAGCAGCTTAGGGAGAGGGGCAGATACG. Translation gives CASSLGRGADT. The CDR3 reads in full as CASSLGRGADTQYF.

For this clone: Coverage ceases 3 residues before the CDR3 finishes, and the germline J gene fills in the end. This chain joins TRBV10-3 and TRBJ2-1; D remains ambiguous. The CDR3 has 10 amino acids. Trimming removed 6 bases from V and 9 bases from J, with 6 bases in between. CDR1 is ENHRY, CDR2 SYGVKD, per germline. The sequenced part of the CDR3 DNA is TGTGCCATCAGAGATAGTGAG. Translation: CAIRDSE. The complete CDR3 sequence is CAIRDSEQFF.

Notes on this clone: Coverage ceases 3 residues before the CDR3 finishes, and the germline J gene fills in the end. The chain uses TRBV29-1 and TRBJ2-3; TRBD2 agrees at 13 bases. The CDR3 runs 16 residues. Germline-derived CDR1 and CDR2 are SQVTM and ANQGSEA. The V gene end was trimmed by 5 bases and the J gene end by 3 bases; junction bases not matched to a gene: 8. CDR3 DNA (partial): TGCAGCGTTAACGGCGGACTAGCGGGGGCAACAGATACG. This codes for CSVNGGLAGATDT. The whole CDR3 protein is CSVNGGLAGATDTQYF.

As to this clone: A junction boundary mismatches the germline segment, possibly from a read error. The CDR3 DNA, read in part, is TGCGCCAGCAGCCAAACGAACGCGAGACTCTACGAG. Residues: CASSQTNARLYE. The complete CDR3 reads CASSQTNARLYEQYF. The V call is TRBV4-2, the J call TRBJ2-7, with D hard to call. The DNA ends 3 residues before the CDR3 does, and the rest of the CDR3 is filled in from the germline J gene. The CDR3 runs 15 residues. From germline, CDR1 is LGHNA and CDR2 YNFKEQ.

In regard to this clone: The sequenced fragment ends 3 residues before the CDR3 boundary, so the rest is inferred from the germline J gene. The J gene is TRBJ1-5, the V gene TRBV7-9; D might be TRBD1 (5 bases). This CDR3 spans 13 amino acids. CDR1 is SEHNR and CDR2 is FQNEAQ in the germline V gene (reference sequence). The CDR3 sequence is CASTQLAGGPQHF. CDR3 bases read: TGTGCCAGCACCCAACTAGCGGGGGGTCCC. The full variable domain, rest sourced from reference TRBV7-9 and TRBJ1-5, is DTGVSQNPRHKITKRGQNVTFRCDPISEHNRLYWYRQTLGQGPEFLTYFQNEAQLEKSRLLSDRFSAERPKGSFSTLEIQRTEQGDSAMYLCASTQLAGGPQHFGDGTRLSIL.

With regard to this clone: The sequence runs out 3 residues before the end of the CDR3; the remainder is reconstructed from the germline J gene. This chain joins TRBV7-9 and TRBJ1-4; TRBD1 might be the D (5 bases). This CDR3 contains 13 residues. Trimming took off 3 bases at V and 8 bases at J, with 10 bases between the two ends. Germline V gene lookup returns CDR1 SEHNR and CDR2 FQNEAQ (reference sequence). The CDR3 spells CASSLGGAEKLFF. The CDR3 DNA, read in part, is TGTGCCAGCAGCTTGGGCGGGGCAGAAAAA.

About this clone itself: The CDR3 end falls 3 residues outside the read, so it is completed with the germline J gene. The rearrangement joins TRBV2 to TRBJ2-1; 12 bases line up with TRBD1. The CDR3 has 14 amino acids. With V trimmed by 6 bases and J by 8 bases, 5 bases remained unmatched. Germline V lookup: CDR1 SNHLY, CDR2 FYNNEI. The DNA read from the CDR3 is TGTGCCAGCAGCCCGGGACAGGGGGCTTATGAG. This gives the protein CASSPGQGAYE. Given in full, the CDR3 is CASSPGQGAYEQFF.

On this clone: The observed sequence ends 3 residues before the CDR3 terminus, with the missing tail filled in from the germline J gene. This sequence joins TRBV6-1 and TRBJ2-4; no definite D call. The CDR3 length is 13 residues. Germline assignment: CDR1 MNHNS and CDR2 SASEGT. The V gene lost 1 base and the J gene lost 5 bases, with 6 bases spanning the gap. Incomplete CDR3 DNA: TGTGCCAGCAGTGAAGTTGAGGAAAACATT. Translated: CASSEVEENI. The CDR3 in full is CASSEVEENIQYF.

In regard to this clone: The read terminates 3 residues before the CDR3 end, so the remaining end is supplied by the germline J gene. The V call is TRBV7-6, the J call TRBJ1-2, with D perhaps matching TRBD1 (5 bases). The CDR3 runs 10 residues. Germline CDR1 and CDR2: SGHVS and FNYEAQ. CDR3: CASKSGGYTF. The CDR3 bases that were read are TGTGCCAGCAAGTCAGGGGGC.

Details on this clone: The read falls 3 residues short of the CDR3 end, and the missing part is taken from the germline J gene. This chain links TRBV7-2 with TRBJ2-7; the match to TRBD2 covers 13 bases. CDR1 is SGHTA, CDR2 FQGNSA, per germline. This CDR3 spans 15 amino acids. J lost 4 bases, V lost 2 bases, and 2 bases had no gene match. The chain's CDR3 is CASSLPTSGRYEQYF. The covered CDR3 bases are TGTGCCAGCAGCTTACCGACTAGCGGGAGGTACGAG.

Notes on this clone: The CDR3 end lies 3 residues beyond the end of the read and is filled in from the germline J gene. V and J are TRBV30 and TRBJ1-1; 9 positions match TRBD1. After removal of 4 bases from V and 1 base from J, the junction contained 7 bases not matched to a gene. CDR1 is GTSNPN and CDR2 is SVGIG in the germline V gene (reference sequence). The CDR3 runs 15 residues. The covered CDR3 bases are TGTGCCTGGACTACAGACAGGGGGAGGAACACTGAA. This gives the protein CAWTTDRGRNTE. The whole CDR3 reads CAWTTDRGRNTEAFF.

As regards this clone: The read comes to an end 3 residues before the CDR3 does, leaving the germline J gene to fill in the end. The gene calls are TRBV7-2 and TRBJ2-5, with D possibly matching TRBD2 (7 bases). Germline V gene sequence: CDR1 SGHTA, CDR2 FQGNSA. The CDR3 length is 15 residues. V was trimmed by 0 bases and J by 7 bases, leaving 15 bases between them. The CDR3 bases that were read are TGTGCCAGCAGCTTAGCCTCAGAGGGGGGGCCGACC. Residues: CASSLASEGGPT. Given in full, the CDR3 is CASSLASEGGPTQYF.